A single sample is the source of the 7 T cell receptor beta chains below, sequenced in a study of CD8+CD57+ T cells in acquired aplastic anemia. Genomic DNA, serving as template, underwent TCR beta VDJ and CDR3 profiling. Using its own MiXCR run on the reads, TCRdb lists one record per CDR3 protein. The sample includes around 250,000 distinct CDR3 sequences, 55% to 60% of them seen just once. Sequenced material: sorted CD4+, CD8+, or CD8+CD57+ T cells (not recorded which) from PBMCs. These receptors all stem from a human donor with severe aplastic anemia or a healthy control (not recorded which).

This clonotype was recorded many times. The V call is TRBV5-8, the J call TRBJ2-5; D is uncertain. The CDR3 has 12 amino acids. CDR1 and CDR2 from the germline V gene are SGHTS and YDEGEE. V dropped 5 bases and J dropped 4 bases, with 9 bases sitting between them. CDR3 nucleotides: TGTGCCAGCAGGACGGACGTAGAGACCCAGTACTTC. Its protein is CASRTDVETQYF.

As concerns this clonotype: At one of its ends the junction is not consistent with the germline gene, which may arise from a read error. V usage is TRBV20-1 and J usage is TRBJ1-2; no clear D. In germline, CDR1 is DFQATT, CDR2 SNEGSKA (reference sequence). The CDR3 is 12 residues long. The CDR3 DNA is TGCAGTGCCACCGCTGGACTTTGGGCTACTGTCTTC. Residues: CSATAGLWATVF.

This chain joins TRBV19 and TRBJ2-7; TRBD1 or TRBD2 may be the D gene (5 bases each). CDR3 length: 15 amino acids. CDR1 LNHDA and CDR2 SQIVND come from the germline V gene (reference sequence). Trimming took 5 bases from V and 3 from J, leaving 17 bases between them. The CDR3 protein is CASSQGHRDGYEQYF. CDR3 sequence (DNA): TGTGCCAGTAGTCAAGGACACCGGGACGGCTACGAGCAGTACTTC.

The genes are TRBV20-1 and TRBJ2-7; D not certain. V lost 6 bases, J lost 3 bases, and 12 bases lay in between. Germline CDR1 reads DFQATT; CDR2 reads SNEGSKA (reference sequence). The CDR3 consists of 12 residues. This CDR3 is CSAPTLLYEQYF. Written as DNA, the CDR3 is TGCAGTGCCCCGACACTTCTCTACGAGCAGTACTTC.

This clonotype was seen repeatedly, ten times or more. The CDR3 DNA reads as TGCAGTGCTAGAGATCGGATCAGGGGGCTGGGTGAAGCTTTCTTT. The encoded protein is CSARDRIRGLGEAFF. The J gene is TRBJ1-1, the V gene TRBV20-1, with TRBD1 matching over 8 bases. Germline V CDR1 and CDR2: DFQATT, SNEGSKA (reference sequence). The CDR3 totals 15 residues. Trimming cost V 0 bases and J 7 bases; bases outside gene matches: 10.

The chain joins TRBV5-6 to TRBJ1-2, with D perhaps TRBD1 (5 bases). The germline CDR1 and CDR2 sequences are SGHDT and YYEEEE. The CDR3 loop spans 11 amino acids. V lost 5 bases, J lost 4 bases, and 6 bases lay in between. The chain's CDR3 is CASRQAYGYTF. CDR3 DNA sequence: TGTGCCAGCAGACAGGCCTATGGCTACACCTTC.

This clonotype was recorded at least ten times. The chain is built from TRBV30 and TRBJ1-6; no reliable D call. This CDR3 spans 13 amino acids. The V gene lost 1 base and the J gene lost 7 bases, with 8 bases spanning the gap. Germline lookup yields CDR1 GTSNPN and CDR2 SVGIG (reference sequence). CDR3 region: CAWSDRVNSPLHF. The CDR3 DNA is TGTGCCTGGAGTGATCGGGTGAATTCACCCCTCCACTTT. The full variable domain, completed using reference TRBV30 and TRBJ1-6, is SQTIHQWPATLVQPVGSPLSLECTVEGTSNPNLYWYRQAAGRGLQLLFYSVGIGQISSEVPQNLSASRPQDRQFILSSKKLLLSDSGFYLCAWSDRVNSPLHFGNGTRLTVT.